A single sample is the source of the 16 T cell receptor beta chains below, sequenced in a study of Ad26.COV2.S vaccination and SARS-CoV-2 variants. Sequenced by immunoSEQ multiplex PCR; TCRdb stores in-frame clones only, minus some. The data contain fewer than 500,000 clones, about 91% of them singletons. Treatment described: some 20 received Ad26.COV2.S at low or high dose, single or two shots; 5 received placebo; per-sample allocation not given. Sampling occurred on day 63 after the first vaccine or placebo injection. This material consisted of peripheral blood, taken in a trial of Ad26.COV2.S vaccine versus placebo. The receptors shown here come from a person aged 18 to 65 who received the Ad26.COV2.S COVID-19 vaccine or a placebo.

This sequence joins TRBV7-9 and TRBJ1-4, with 9 bases aligning to TRBD1. Germline CDR1 and CDR2: SEHNR and FQNEAQ (reference sequence). Trimming took 4 bases from V and 2 from J; bases not matched to a gene: 8. CDR3 length: 17 residues. CDR3: CASSSNRGRGTNEKLFF. As DNA, the CDR3 is TGTGCCAGCAGCTCGAACAGGGGGCGCGGCACTAATGAAAAACTGTTTTTT.

The chain couples TRBV7-2 to TRBJ2-7; 9 bases agree with TRBD1. This CDR3 spans 15 amino acids. Germline V lookup: CDR1 SGHTA, CDR2 FQGNSA. V was clipped by 2 bases and J by 5 bases; unmatched bases: 7. CDR3 sequence (DNA): TGTGCCAGCAGCTTATTGGGACAGGGATACCACGAGCAGTACGTC. Translation gives CASSLLGQGYHEQYV.

The chain couples TRBV28 to TRBJ2-7, with TRBD2 matching 11 bases. With 3 bases clipped from V and 4 bases from J, the junction kept 11 bases outside the gene matches. The CDR3 contains 17 residues. Germline V gene data show CDR1 as MDHEN and CDR2 as SYDVKM. The CDR3 sequence: CASSFGASGGSSYEQYF. In DNA form, the CDR3 reads TGTGCCAGCAGTTTCGGGGCTAGCGGGGGGTCAAGTTACGAGCAGTACTTC.

The rearrangement joins TRBV2 to TRBJ1-6; D possibly corresponds to TRBD1 (6 bases). The CDR3 runs 13 residues. CDR1 is SNHLY, CDR2 FYNNEI, per germline. V lost 7 bases and J lost 9, with 13 bases in between. The CDR3 DNA reads as TGTGCCAGCAACCCGGACAGAAGTTCACCCCTCCACTTT. Its translation is CASNPDRSSPLHF. Supplemented by reference TRBV2 and TRBJ1-6, the full variable domain reads EPEVTQTPSHQVTQMGQEVILRCVPISNHLYFYWYRQILGQKVEFLVSFYNNEISEKSEIFDDQFSVERPDGSNFTLKIRSTKLEDSAMYFCASNPDRSSPLHFGNGTRLTVT.

The chain recombines TRBV18 with TRBJ1-2, with TRBD1 identical over 11 bases. The CDR3 has 15 residues. The germline V gene encodes CDR1 KGHSH and CDR2 LQKENI. V lost 3 bases and J lost 4; bases outside the gene matches: 4. CDR3 sequence (DNA): TGTGCCAGCTCACCCGGGACAGGGGGTTTCTATGGCTACACCTTC. Its protein is CASSPGTGGFYGYTF. Full variable domain (remainder filled in from reference TRBV18 and TRBJ1-2): NAGVMQNPRHLVRRRGQEARLRCSPMKGHSHVYWYRQLPEEGLKFMVYLQKENIIDESGMPKERFSAEFPKEGPSILRIQQVVRGDSAAYFCASSPGTGGFYGYTFGSGTRLTVV.

The chain recombines TRBV6-1 with TRBJ1-1, with 9 bases aligning to TRBD1. In germline, CDR1 is MNHNS, CDR2 SASEGT. V lost 5 bases, J lost 6 bases, and 7 bases stayed unmatched. CDR3 size: 14 residues. The CDR3 nucleotides are TGTGCCAGCAGTACCGGGACAGGGTTCGCTGAAGCTTTCTTT. Protein: CASSTGTGFAEAFF.

The rearrangement links TRBV29-1 to TRBJ1-1; 7 nucleotides line up with TRBD1. The CDR3 is made up of 13 amino acids. CDR1 SQVTM and CDR2 ANQGSEA come from the germline V gene. V shed 7 bases, J shed 1 base, and the junction held 6 bases outside the gene matches. The CDR3 DNA follows: TGCAGCGCCCAGGGACAGCGGAACACTGAAGCTTTCTTT. This gives the protein CSAQGQRNTEAFF.

The chain has TRBV7-9 and TRBJ1-1; no firm D call. V shed 1 base and J shed 1 base, with 7 bases lying between them. Germline CDR1 is SEHNR and CDR2 is FQNEAQ (reference sequence). This CDR3 comprises 14 residues. The CDR3 reads CASSLGGRNTEAFF. The CDR3 nucleotides are TGTGCCAGCAGCTTAGGAGGGAGGAACACTGAAGCTTTCTTT.

This chain uses TRBV5-4 with TRBJ2-1, with 9 positions matching TRBD2. Germline assignment: CDR1 SGHNT and CDR2 YYREEE (reference sequence). With 3 bases clipped from V and 7 bases from J, the junction kept 14 bases outside the gene matches. The CDR3 extends over 17 amino acids. In DNA form, the CDR3 reads TGTGCCAGCAGCTCGGCCGGGGGTAGCGGGGGTCAGAATGAGCAGTTCTTC. Translated: CASSSAGGSGGQNEQFF.

The rearrangement joins TRBV7-2 to TRBJ1-2; D unclear. Germline assignment: CDR1 SGHTA and CDR2 FQGNSA. Deletions cut 1 base from V and 4 bases from J, with 13 bases between. The CDR3 has 15 residues. CDR3 bases: TGTGCCAGCAGCTTAGTTGAGGGAGAGGGCTATGGCTACACCTTC. Its protein is CASSLVEGEGYGYTF.

This rearrangement joins TRBV5-5 to TRBJ2-3, with 15 nucleotides matching TRBD2. V shed 4 bases and J 3 bases; nucleotides not matched to a gene: 12. The CDR3 has 19 amino acids. Germline values: CDR1 SGHKS, CDR2 YYEKEE (reference sequence). As DNA, the CDR3 is TGTGCCAGCAGCCTGGAGGGACTAGCGGGGGGTCTTTCTACAGATACGCAGTATTTT. This translates into CASSLEGLAGGLSTDTQYF.

This chain connects TRBV6-2 or TRBV6-3 to TRBJ2-1; 8 bases align to TRBD2. The length of the CDR3 is 12 residues. Germline CDR1 reads MNHEY; CDR2 reads SVGEGT. The junction had 4 bases not matched to a gene; V was cut back by 6 bases and J by 9 bases. The CDR3 region is CASSTRGVEQFF. The CDR3 bases are TGTGCCAGCAGCACGCGGGGGGTTGAGCAGTTCTTC.

CDR3 loop: CASLARTASPYGYTF. In nucleotides, the CDR3 is TGTGCCAGCCTGGCGAGGACAGCGAGCCCTTATGGCTACACCTTC. This chain joins TRBV6-5 and TRBJ1-2; D is perhaps TRBD1 (6 bases). The V end was cut by 8 bases, the J end by 5 bases, with 21 bases between. The germline V gene has CDR1 MNHEY and CDR2 SVGAGI. This CDR3 is 15 amino acids long.

The chain employs TRBV7-2 and TRBJ1-5; 7 nucleotides agree with TRBD1. CDR3 length: 14 residues. CDR1 is SGHTA, CDR2 FQGNSA, per germline. Trimming at V came to 2 bases and at J to 4 bases, leaving 2 bases not matched to a gene. The CDR3 loop reads CASSLQTGNQPQHF. The CDR3 nucleotides are TGTGCCAGCAGCTTACAGACAGGGAATCAGCCCCAGCATTTT. The variable domain in full, with the rest retrieved from reference TRBV7-2 and TRBJ1-5, is GAGVSQSPSNKVTEKGKDVELRCDPISGHTALYWYRQSLGQGLEFLIYFQGNSAPDKSGLPSDRFSAERTGGSVSTLTIQRTQQEDSAVYLCASSLQTGNQPQHFGDGTRLSIL.

This clone was counted a single time. The chain joins TRBV11-2 to TRBJ2-3; D may be TRBD2 (6 bases). Germline values: CDR1 SGHAT, CDR2 FQNNGV. This CDR3 has 18 amino acids. V was shortened by 5 bases and J by 2 bases, with 23 bases between the two germline ends. CDR3 DNA sequence: TGTGCCAGCAGCCACCAAACCCTCAGCGGGTACAACACAGATACGCAGTATTTT. Translation: CASSHQTLSGYNTDTQYF.

This chain uses TRBV6-5 with TRBJ2-2; D uncertain. The CDR3 length is 15 residues. Per the germline V gene, CDR1 is MNHEY and CDR2 is SVGAGI. Between the trimmed V and J ends, which lost 10 bases and 7 bases, there was a span of 22 bases. The CDR3 nucleotides are TGTGCCACCGCCGACTGGCGAAGGGTTGTCGGGGAGCTGTTTTTT. Translation gives CATADWRRVVGELFF.